The 2 T cell receptor beta chains below come from one sample, sequenced in a study of shared clonotypes between healthy human individuals. Some clones are missing from TCRdb's copy, which holds only in-frame ones; the method was immunoSEQ multiplex PCR. The top ten hold around an eighth of the sample, which has approximately 480,000 clones, almost 80% seen once. Sequencing was carried out using PBMCs. The receptors shown here come from a woman aged 40 to 50 in good health. Some clones in this sample may be carry-over from other donors' samples.

The gene calls are TRBV2 and TRBJ2-1; TRBD2 matches at 11 bases. CDR3 length: 16 residues. Germline V gene data show CDR1 as SNHLY and CDR2 as FYNNEI. V lost 5 bases and J lost 7; bases outside the gene matches: 10. The CDR3: CASSNLEGTSGNEQFF. CDR3 DNA: TGTGCCAGCAGTAACTTGGAGGGGACTAGCGGAAATGAGCAGTTCTTC.

The chain has TRBV28 and TRBJ2-3; 11 nucleotides line up with TRBD2. Per the germline V gene, CDR1 is MDHEN and CDR2 is SYDVKM. The J segment lost 1 base and the V segment lost 5 bases, leaving 11 bases of the junction unmatched. The CDR3 contains 18 residues. This chain's CDR3 is CASSPIGELAGGTDTQYF. CDR3 bases: TGTGCCAGCAGTCCTATAGGTGAACTAGCGGGAGGCACAGATACGCAGTATTTT.